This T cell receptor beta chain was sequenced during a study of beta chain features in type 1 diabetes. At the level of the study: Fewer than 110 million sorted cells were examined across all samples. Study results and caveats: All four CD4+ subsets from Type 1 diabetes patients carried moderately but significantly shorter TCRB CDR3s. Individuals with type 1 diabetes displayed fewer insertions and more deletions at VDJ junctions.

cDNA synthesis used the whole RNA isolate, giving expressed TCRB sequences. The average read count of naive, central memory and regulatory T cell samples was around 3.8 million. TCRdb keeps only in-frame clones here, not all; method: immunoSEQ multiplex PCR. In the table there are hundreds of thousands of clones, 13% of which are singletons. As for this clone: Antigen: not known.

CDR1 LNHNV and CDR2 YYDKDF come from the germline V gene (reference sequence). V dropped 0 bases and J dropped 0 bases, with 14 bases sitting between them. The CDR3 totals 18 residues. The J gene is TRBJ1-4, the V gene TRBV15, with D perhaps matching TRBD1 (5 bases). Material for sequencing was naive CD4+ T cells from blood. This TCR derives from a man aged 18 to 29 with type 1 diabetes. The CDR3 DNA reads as TGTGCCACCAGCAGAGATGGGACCGCTACTGCAACTAATGAAAAACTGTTTTTT. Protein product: CATSRDGTATATNEKLFF.